A selection of T cell receptor beta chains follows, all from one sample in a study of blood T cell repertoires in COVID-19. Sequencing was performed with immunoSEQ multiplex PCR; in TCRdb, only in-frame clones are kept and a portion is missing. This sample has 200,000 or so clones; around four fifths occur once, and the top ten carry approximately 10%. The sequencing input was peripheral blood. Receptor source: a woman older than 75 with COVID-19, enrolled during active disease. The CDR3 runs from the conserved cysteine through the conserved F or W. A D gene is named only where the DNA matches it firmly. Clone size is shown for a subset of rows, as once, few, many or a class of expanded clone.

cdr3_nt cdr3_aa d_call clone_size j_call v_call cdr3_length
TGTGCCAGCAGCCCCGGGGCAGGGGTTGGAGAGCAGTACTTC CASSPGAGVGEQYF - - TRBJ2-7 TRBV7-3 14
TGTGCCAGCAGCGCAGAGCTGACAGGCTATAATTCACCCCTCCACTTT CASSAELTGYNSPLHF - once TRBJ1-6 TRBV21-1 16
TGTGCCAGCAGCCAAAGGACTCTTTCCTCCTACGAGCAGTACTTC CASSQRTLSSYEQYF - - TRBJ2-7 TRBV3-1/TRBV3-2 15
TGCGCCAGCAGCTTGGCTATACGGACAGGGGAGGATGGCTACACCTTC CASSLAIRTGEDGYTF TRBD1 - TRBJ1-2 TRBV5-1 16
TGTGCCAGCAGCTCAGAGCCGGGACAACAAGCTGAAAAACTGTTTTTT CASSSEPGQQAEKLFF - - TRBJ1-4 TRBV5-6 16
TGTGCCAGCTCTTCAGGCAATCAGCCCCAGCATTTT CASSSGNQPQHF - once TRBJ1-5 TRBV18 12
TGTGCCAGCAGCTTGACACAGGGGCCCACTGGCTACACCTTC CASSLTQGPTGYTF TRBD1 few TRBJ1-2 TRBV13 14
TGTGCCAGCAGCCTCTCCGGGACAGGCCGCACAGATACGCAGTATTTT CASSLSGTGRTDTQYF TRBD1 - TRBJ2-3 TRBV7-9 16
TGCGCCAGCAGCGCAGGGTTTGGAAGATCTCTTGGCTACACCTTC CASSAGFGRSLGYTF - - TRBJ1-2 TRBV5-1 15
TGTGCCAGCTCGGGTGTTAATTCACCCCTCCACTTT CASSGVNSPLHF - - TRBJ1-6 TRBV6-5 12
TGTGCCAGTTCTACTAGCGGGGGGCTAGCAGATACGCAGTATTTT CASSTSGGLADTQYF TRBD2 - TRBJ2-3 TRBV6-4 15
TGTGCCAGCAGCTTAGCGGGACAGGAAGGCGAGCAGTACTTC CASSLAGQEGEQYF TRBD1 - TRBJ2-7 TRBV7-9 14
TGCGCCAGCAGCTTGGGACAGTACCAAGAGACCCAGTACTTC CASSLGQYQETQYF - few TRBJ2-5 TRBV5-1 14
TGTGCCAGCAGTCACTGGTGGACTATGGGGCAGGGATCCTACAATGAGCAGTTCTTC CASSHWWTMGQGSYNEQFF - - TRBJ2-1 TRBV5-6 19
TGTGCCAGCAGTTTCTCCGGGACTAGCGGTTACGAGCAGTACTTC CASSFSGTSGYEQYF TRBD2 - TRBJ2-7 TRBV6-4 15
TGCGCCAGCAGCCAAGAACTAGCGGGGGCAAGGGATACGCAGTATTTT CASSQELAGARDTQYF TRBD2 - TRBJ2-3 TRBV4-1 16
TGTGCCAGCAGTTTAGCGGGACTCTCCTACGAGCAGTACTTC CASSLAGLSYEQYF TRBD2 few TRBJ2-7 TRBV5-4 14
TGTGCCAGCAGTTTAATAATGCGGAACTCTGGAAACACCATATATTTT CASSLIMRNSGNTIYF - few TRBJ1-3 TRBV28 16
TGTGCTAGTGCGATAGACGGGGGAGGAAACACCATATATTTT CASAIDGGGNTIYF - few TRBJ1-3 TRBV12-5 14
TGTGCCATCGGACATCCCCCCACAGATACGCAGTATTTT CAIGHPPTDTQYF - - TRBJ2-3 TRBV10-3 13
TGTGCCAGCAGCCGCCCAGGGGCGCACACAGATACGCAGTATTTT CASSRPGAHTDTQYF - - TRBJ2-3 TRBV3-1/TRBV3-2 15
TGTGCCAGCAGTAAAAGCGGGGGGCCGAACACCGGGGAGCTGTTTTTT CASSKSGGPNTGELFF TRBD2 - TRBJ2-2 TRBV9 16
TGTGCCAGCAGCAAAGTTTACAGGGACGAAGCCAAAAACATTCAGTACTTC CASSKVYRDEAKNIQYF - - TRBJ2-4 TRBV21-1 17
TGTGCCAGCAGCTTACACAAGAACACTGAAGCTTTCTTT CASSLHKNTEAFF - - TRBJ1-1 TRBV11-2 13
TGTGCCAGCAGCTTAGTTGGGCTGACCCTTCACACTGAAGCTTTCTTT CASSLVGLTLHTEAFF - - TRBJ1-1 TRBV7-2 16
TGCAGTCCTCTTAACACCGGGGAGCTGTTTTTT CSPLNTGELFF - - TRBJ2-2 TRBV20-1 11